This T cell receptor beta chain was sequenced for a study of cytomegalovirus exposure and HLA in healthy donors. The length of the CDR3 is 12 residues. The V and J ends lost 6 bases and 7 bases respectively, with 9 bases between them. Germline CDR1 MNHEY, CDR2 SMNVEV (reference sequence). TCRdb's copy holds only in-frame clones and misses some; the assay was immunoSEQ multiplex PCR. This sample carries approximately 280,000 clones, roughly 90% of them seen once, and the ten largest clones take over 0.85%. J is TRBJ1-4 and V is TRBV27, with a possible D match to TRBD1 (5 bases). This receptor was obtained from a woman between 18 and 29 years old in good health and CMV-seronegative. Source material: PBMCs. CDR3 residues: CASSHGGEKLFF. The CDR3 DNA sequence: TGTGCCAGCAGCCACGGGGGTGAAAAACTGTTTTTT.